This T cell receptor (beta chain) was sequenced in a study of blood T cell repertoires in COVID-19. V lost 0 bases, J lost 0 bases, and 12 bases lay in between. This CDR3 region has 17 residues. In germline, CDR1 is MGHRA, CDR2 YSYEKL. Some clones are missing from TCRdb's copy, which holds only in-frame ones; the method was immunoSEQ multiplex PCR. Found here are about 54,000 clones, roughly four fifths of them singletons; the top ten hold about 5.3%. This chain uses TRBV4-1 with TRBJ2-1, with unresolved D. The origin of this receptor is a woman in her fifties or sixties with acute or convalescent COVID-19. The sequencing sample was made of peripheral blood. In nucleotides, the CDR3 is TGCGCCAGCAGCCAAGATGTGGGCTTTAGCTCCTACAATGAGCAGTTCTTC. Protein product: CASSQDVGFSSYNEQFF.